By share, the clone carrying this T cell receptor beta chain counts as medium-sized. No antigen is known for it. Multiplex touch-down PCR with TRB-A/B primers amplified rearranged V-D-J TRB sequences. TCRdb called the multiplex PCR reads again in MiXCR, with one record for every CDR3 protein. The repertoire has thousands of distinct CDR3 sequences, over 20% of them found once; the top ten carry around 8.5%. The trim removed 6 bases at V and 5 bases at J, leaving 16 bases unmatched. CDR1 and CDR2 from the germline V gene are MNHEY and SVGEGT. CDR3 length equals 17 residues. These data belong to a study of T cell repertoires in aging, cancer and after chemotherapy. Study-level background: Chronic lymphocytic leukemia patients on fludarabine- or bendamustine-based regimens gave paired samples before and after chemotherapy. Study-wide results and limits: Thymic emigration or peripheral T cell expansion may be impaired by lymphoid organ infiltration in hematological cancer.

Peripheral blood genomic DNA, not sorted cells or RNA, was the template. The clonotype originates from a human donor with a blood cancer. The chain is built from TRBV6-2 or TRBV6-3 and TRBJ2-3, with 8 bases identical to TRBD2. The sequenced sample consisted of blood. The CDR3 DNA reads as TGTGCCAGCAGCCGAGGGGCTGGTTGGCGGGAGGAAGATACGCAGTATTTT. Its protein is CASSRGAGWREEDTQYF.